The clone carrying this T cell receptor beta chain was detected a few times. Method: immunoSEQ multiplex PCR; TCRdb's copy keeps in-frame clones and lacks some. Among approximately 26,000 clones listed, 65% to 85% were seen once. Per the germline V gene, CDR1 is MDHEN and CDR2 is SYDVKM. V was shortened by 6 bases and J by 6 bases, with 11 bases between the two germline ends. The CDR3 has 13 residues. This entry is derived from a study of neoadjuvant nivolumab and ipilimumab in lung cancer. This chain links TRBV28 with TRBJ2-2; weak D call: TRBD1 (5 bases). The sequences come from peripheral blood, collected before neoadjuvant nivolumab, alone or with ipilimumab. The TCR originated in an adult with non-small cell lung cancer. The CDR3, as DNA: TGTGCCAGCAGCCGCTCAGGGCCCGGGGAGCTGTTTTTT. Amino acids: CASSRSGPGELFF.